The source of this TCR beta chain is a study of tumor-infiltrating lymphocytes in primary liver carcinoma. Study in general: Samples returned roughly 3.5 to 7.5 million productive TCRbeta reads each. Read depth did not differ significantly between tissue types.

With 400 to 550 ng total RNA as template and a constant-region primer, TCR beta cDNA was made. Slightly modified ARM-PCR, run as three nested multiplex PCR rounds, produced the TCR beta libraries. Forward primers for TRBV1-TRBV30 and a C-beta reverse primer served the first two PCR rounds, at approximately 10 cycles each. Using its own MiXCR run on the multiplex PCR reads, TCRdb lists one record per CDR3 protein. Among about 210,000 distinct CDR3 sequences listed, 65% were seen once. Findings of the study overall: Compared with blood, tumor repertoires held significantly more in their top 250 clones. Tumor-adjacent and tumor-blood pairs showed less overlap than tumor region pairs.

The germline CDR1 and CDR2 sequences are SGHDT and YYEEEE. The CDR3 spans 13 residues. The ends lost 5 bases at V and 9 bases at J; junction bases unmatched: 4. Note on this clonotype: Its antigen is still unknown.

The source of the blood RNA was unsorted whole blood, and germline DNA was extracted as well. Sampling before surgery obtained about 4 milliliters of peripheral blood. The source material was peripheral blood. The sequence was obtained from a woman aged 55-70 years with primary liver carcinoma and hepatitis B virus infection. The chain recombines TRBV5-6 with TRBJ2-7, with TRBD2 identical over 14 bases. CDR3 amino acids: CASRRLAGGGQYF. DNA for the CDR3: TGTGCCAGCAGGCGACTAGCGGGAGGGGGGCAGTACTTC.